These 25 T cell receptor beta chains originate from one sample sequenced in a study of cytomegalovirus exposure and HLA in healthy donors. Researchers ran the PCR with 60 Vbeta and 13 Jbeta primers. Clones were read by immunoSEQ multiplex PCR, and TCRdb kept only the in-frame ones, dropping some. The sample records about 160,000 clones, roughly four fifths being singletons. Material: PBMCs. The receptor set was obtained from a female donor in good health and CMV-seronegative.

This clone appeared a few times. The V gene is TRBV28, the J gene TRBJ1-5; D unclear. The CDR3 is 14 residues long. Germline loops: CDR1 MDHEN, CDR2 SYDVKM. Trimming removed 2 bases at V and 6 bases at J, with 11 bases between. CDR3 residues: CASSLHREGQPQHF. The CDR3 DNA is TGTGCCAGCAGTTTACACAGAGAGGGTCAGCCCCAGCATTTT.

This chain joins TRBV28 and TRBJ2-3; 8 bases match TRBD2. This CDR3 has 16 residues. Trimming cost V 5 bases and J 4 bases; bases outside gene matches: 11. The germline V gene encodes CDR1 MDHEN and CDR2 SYDVKM. The CDR3 spells CASSPPPPGGSDTQYF. CDR3 in DNA: TGTGCCAGCAGTCCTCCACCCCCGGGGGGGTCAGATACGCAGTATTTT.

The chain is built from TRBV2 and TRBJ2-6, with D tentatively TRBD1 (5 bases). CDR1 SNHLY and CDR2 FYNNEI come from the germline V gene. V was cut by 3 bases and J by 3 bases, with 6 bases left in between. CDR3 length equals 14 residues. The CDR3 nucleotides read TGTGCCAGCAGTGACAGGGTTGGGGCCAACGTCCTGACTTTC. This translates into CASSDRVGANVLTF.

The CDR3 nucleotides are TGTGCCAGCAGCTTAGCTAGGGGAGGCCACGAGCAGTACTTC. Translation gives CASSLARGGHEQYF. The chain has TRBV7-8 and TRBJ2-7; TRBD2 is a possible D gene (6 bases). This CDR3 is 14 amino acids long. Germline V lookup: CDR1 SGHVS, CDR2 FQNEAQ. Trimming removed 0 bases at V and 5 bases at J, with 11 bases between.

The rearrangement joins TRBV19 to TRBJ1-2; 10 bases are a match to TRBD1. Germline V gene lookup returns CDR1 LNHDA and CDR2 SQIVND (reference sequence). V gave up 9 bases and J gave up 7 bases; unmatched junction bases: 5. This CDR3 region has 12 residues. The CDR3 here is CASKTGGGGYTF. The CDR3 nucleotides read TGTGCCAGCAAGACAGGGGGCGGTGGCTACACCTTC.

This clone was recorded once. The chain couples TRBV11-2 to TRBJ2-3; D is unresolved. The CDR3 spans 14 residues. From germline, CDR1 is SGHAT and CDR2 FQNNGV. V shed 5 bases and J shed 3 bases, with 12 bases lying between them. CDR3 sequence reads: CASSRPSGTDTQYF. The DNA of the CDR3 is TGTGCCAGCAGCCGACCCTCAGGAACAGATACGCAGTATTTT.

This clone has a handful of counts. The genes are TRBV15 and TRBJ1-4; TRBD1 matches at 8 bases. The CDR3 extends over 16 amino acids. The ends lost 3 bases at V and 7 bases at J; junction bases unmatched: 10. The germline gives CDR1 LNHNV, CDR2 YYDKDF (reference sequence). Here the CDR3 reads CATSSTRTGPLEKLFF. The CDR3 DNA sequence: TGTGCCACCAGCAGCACTCGGACAGGGCCGCTTGAAAAACTGTTTTTT. Supplemented by reference TRBV15 and TRBJ1-4, the full variable domain reads DAMVIQNPRYQVTQFGKPVTLSCSQTLNHNVMYWYQQKSSQAPKLLFHYYDKDFNNEADTPDNFQSRRPNTSFCFLDIRSPGLGDTAMYLCATSSTRTGPLEKLFFGSGTQLSVL.

The chain recombines TRBV11-1 with TRBJ1-1; D uncertain. CDR1 is SGHAT, CDR2 FQDESV, per germline (reference sequence). Deletions cut 2 bases from V and 6 bases from J, with 16 bases between. The CDR3 spans 15 residues. The CDR3 region has the DNA TGTGCCAGCAGCTTAAATCGCGGTCCGGTGGCTGAAGCTTTCTTT. Protein sequence: CASSLNRGPVAEAFF.

The rearrangement joins TRBV6-6 to TRBJ1-1, with a weak D call TRBD1 (6 bases). The CDR3 is 16 residues long. Trimming took off 2 bases at V and 0 bases at J, with 13 bases between the two ends. Per the germline V gene, CDR1 is MNHNY and CDR2 is SVGAGI (reference sequence). The CDR3: CASSYPTGSMNTEAFF. The CDR3 DNA sequence: TGTGCCAGCAGTTACCCGACAGGTTCCATGAACACTGAAGCTTTCTTT.

As DNA, the CDR3 is TGTGCCAGCTCACCGACCGCGGGCACAGATACGCAGTATTTT. Translated, it gives CASSPTAGTDTQYF. V is TRBV18 and J is TRBJ2-3; no reliable D call. Germline CDR1 and CDR2: KGHSH and LQKENI. The germline V and J ends were trimmed by 3 bases and 1 base, with 8 bases remaining between them. The CDR3 contains 14 residues.

The gene calls are TRBV6-1 and TRBJ1-4; D perhaps matches TRBD1 (5 bases). The CDR3 has 15 amino acids. The germline gives CDR1 MNHNS, CDR2 SASEGT. V lost 4 bases and J lost 4, with 13 bases in between. CDR3 coding DNA: TGTGCCAGCAGTGCATCCGACGGACATAATGAAAAACTGTTTTTT. Amino acids: CASSASDGHNEKLFF.

The chain links TRBV27 to TRBJ1-6; 9 positions match TRBD1. The CDR3 consists of 17 residues. The germline gives CDR1 MNHEY, CDR2 SMNVEV (reference sequence). V dropped 0 bases and J dropped 7; count of bases not matched to a gene: 7. CDR3 residues: CASSLSRTGAYNSPLHF. The CDR3 DNA reads TGTGCCAGCAGTTTATCTAGGACAGGGGCATACAATTCACCCCTCCACTTT.

The chain employs TRBV19 and TRBJ1-2, with 7 positions matching TRBD1. CDR1 and CDR2 from the germline V gene are LNHDA and SQIVND (reference sequence). V trimming: 2 bases; J trimming: 2 bases; junction bases outside the gene matches: 2. The CDR3 has 14 residues. The CDR3: CASSIKGQNYGYTF. For the CDR3, the DNA is TGTGCCAGTAGTATAAAGGGACAGAACTATGGCTACACCTTC.

This clone was counted between two and nine times. The chain joins TRBV6-5 to TRBJ1-3; tentatively, D is TRBD1 (6 bases). Germline-derived CDR1 and CDR2 are MNHEY and SVGAGI. The CDR3 extends over 12 amino acids. CDR3 amino acids: CVSRGPGNTIYF. The CDR3, as DNA: TGTGTTTCGCGGGGGCCCGGAAACACCATATATTTT.

This clone came up a few times. V and J are TRBV19 and TRBJ1-1, with TRBD1 as a possible D gene (6 bases). Germline values: CDR1 LNHDA, CDR2 SQIVND (reference sequence). This CDR3 is 15 amino acids long. Trimming stripped 3 bases from V and 1 base from J, with 12 bases between. This chain's CDR3 is CASSIGGGGNTEAFF. The CDR3 DNA follows: TGTGCCAGTAGTATTGGGGGCGGTGGGAACACTGAAGCTTTCTTT.

J is TRBJ2-7 and V is TRBV30; TRBD1 matches at 8 bases. J gave up 2 bases and V 6 bases, and 9 bases lay outside the gene matches. The CDR3 totals 14 residues. Germline V gives CDR1 GTSNPN, CDR2 SVGIG (reference sequence). CDR3 residues: CACNSGTGPYEQYF. CDR3 nucleotide sequence: TGTGCCTGCAATTCCGGGACAGGACCCTACGAGCAGTACTTC.

The chain recombines TRBV4-3 with TRBJ2-1; D perhaps matches TRBD2 (6 bases). Germline V gives CDR1 LGHNA, CDR2 YSLEER. CDR3 size: 18 residues. V was shortened by 2 bases and J by 0 bases, with 17 bases between the two germline ends. The CDR3 nucleotides are TGCGCCAGCAGCCAACGTCCCGGGCGGGGAATCTCCTACAATGAGCAGTTCTTC. Encoded protein: CASSQRPGRGISYNEQFF.

J is TRBJ2-7 and V is TRBV30; TRBD1 agrees at 8 bases. The CDR3 is 14 amino acids. Unmatched junction bases numbered 13, after V lost 8 bases and J lost 4 bases. In germline, CDR1 is GTSNPN, CDR2 SVGIG (reference sequence). The CDR3 nucleotides read TGTGCCCTATCCAGGGGGCGCGTCAGGTACGAGCAGTACTTC. This sequence encodes CALSRGRVRYEQYF.

This chain links TRBV9 with TRBJ2-1, with D tentatively TRBD2 (6 bases). V was trimmed by 4 bases and J by 4 bases, leaving 12 bases between them. The CDR3 has 14 amino acids. Looked up from germline, CDR1 is SGDLS and CDR2 is YYNGEE. CDR3 amino acids: CASSPQAGYNEQFF. CDR3 sequence (DNA): TGTGCCAGCAGCCCCCAAGCGGGTTACAATGAGCAGTTCTTC.

J is TRBJ2-1 and V is TRBV5-1; 11 nucleotides align to TRBD2. The CDR3 totals 17 residues. Trimming cost V 4 bases and J 7 bases; bases outside gene matches: 13. CDR1 is SGHRS, CDR2 YFSETQ, per germline. This CDR3 reads CASSAALSSGRLNEQFF. CDR3 bases: TGCGCCAGCAGCGCCGCCCTCTCTAGCGGGAGGCTAAATGAGCAGTTCTTC. The whole variable domain, remainder taken from reference TRBV5-1 and TRBJ2-1, is KAGVTQTPRYLIKTRGQQVTLSCSPISGHRSVSWYQQTPGQGLQFLFEYFSETQRNKGNFPGRFSGRQFSNSRSEMNVSTLELGDSALYLCASSAALSSGRLNEQFFGPGTRLTVL.

CDR3: CSDLGYGYTF. CDR3 sequence (DNA): TGCAGCGATCTCGGCTATGGCTACACCTTC. V usage is TRBV29-1 and J usage is TRBJ1-2; no definite D call. V gave up 7 bases and J gave up 4 bases, with 7 bases separating them. Germline V gene data show CDR1 as SQVTM and CDR2 as ANQGSEA. CDR3 size: 10 residues. Variable domain in full (rest from reference TRBV29-1 and TRBJ1-2): SAVISQKPSRDICQRGTSLTIQCQVDSQVTMMFWYRQQPGQSLTLIATANQGSEATYESGFVIDKFPISRPNLTFSTLTVSNMSPEDSSIYLCSDLGYGYTFGSGTRLTVV.

The V call is TRBV7-2, the J call TRBJ2-1, with 9 bases that match TRBD2. Per germline, CDR1 SGHTA and CDR2 FQGNSA. CDR3 length equals 16 residues. Trimming at V came to 5 bases and at J to 0 bases, leaving 5 bases not matched to a gene. The CDR3 spells CASSPDSGGSYNEQFF. The DNA of the CDR3 is TGTGCCAGCAGCCCCGATAGCGGGGGCTCCTACAATGAGCAGTTCTTC. Full variable domain (rest looked up from reference TRBV7-2 and TRBJ2-1): GAGVSQSPSNKVTEKGKDVELRCDPISGHTALYWYRQSLGQGLEFLIYFQGNSAPDKSGLPSDRFSAERTGGSVSTLTIQRTQQEDSAVYLCASSPDSGGSYNEQFFGPGTRLTVL.

There are a few counts of this clone. The chain recombines TRBV4-3 with TRBJ1-2; TRBD1 is a possible D gene (5 bases). Per the germline V gene, CDR1 is LGHNA and CDR2 is YSLEER. Trimming took 3 bases from V and 0 from J, leaving 29 bases between them. The CDR3 sequence is 21 residues long. The chain's CDR3 is CASSQVGARPGTSLPNYGYTF. CDR3 DNA: TGCGCCAGCAGCCAGGTTGGCGCCCGACCTGGGACTTCCCTACCTAACTATGGCTACACCTTC.

The chain recombines TRBV7-6 with TRBJ1-5; 7 bases fit TRBD1. The CDR3 totals 14 residues. Per the germline V gene, CDR1 is SGHVS and CDR2 is FNYEAQ. V lost 2 bases to trimming and J lost 8 bases; unmatched junction nucleotides: 6. The CDR3 region is CASSLMGDSEPQHF. CDR3 sequence (DNA): TGTGCCAGCAGCTTAATGGGGGACAGCGAGCCCCAGCATTTT.

This chain uses TRBV7-9 with TRBJ1-5, with D unclear. Trimming left V 3 bases short and J 5 bases short, with 11 bases between. Germline-derived CDR1 and CDR2 are SEHNR and FQNEAQ (reference sequence). The CDR3 totals 14 residues. Written as DNA, the CDR3 is TGTGCCAGCAGCTTGAGCGGCGGTGATCAGCCCCAGCATTTT. This gives the protein CASSLSGGDQPQHF.